The 27 T cell receptor beta chains given below trace back to one sample, sequenced in a study of T cell repertoires in ileal Crohn's disease (dated by TCRdb to between 2018 and 2021). What this sample's time point label stands for: neoterminal ileum biopsy at postoperative endoscopy, about 6 months after surgery. Library generation was performed with the immunoSEQ multiplex PCR assay. TCRdb carries this immuneACCESS record with in-frame sequences only. Its versions omit some clonotypes, under half of them owing to an unresolved V gene in the studies checked, with the rest unexplained. This sample is represented by roughly 3,400 clones; over 70% of them were singletons. The ten biggest clones cover 4.5% to 5.5% of the sample. Material for sequencing was ileal tissue. These TCRs come from an adult with Crohn's disease.

The rearrangement joins TRBV15 to TRBJ2-7, with TRBD1 matching over 8 bases. The trim removed 5 bases at V and 6 bases at J, leaving 15 bases unmatched. This CDR3 contains 16 residues. Germline values: CDR1 LNHNV, CDR2 YYDKDF (reference sequence). The CDR3, as DNA: TGTGCCACCAGCTTCGACCTCCGGACAGGGTATCCCGAGCAGTACTTC. Translating gives CATSFDLRTGYPEQYF. Together with reference TRBV15 and TRBJ2-7, the CDR3 gives the full variable domain: DAMVIQNPRYQVTQFGKPVTLSCSQTLNHNVMYWYQQKSSQAPKLLFHYYDKDFNNEADTPDNFQSRRPNTSFCFLDIRSPGLGDTAMYLCATSFDLRTGYPEQYFGPGTRLTVT.

The chain couples TRBV10-2 to TRBJ1-3, with 9 nucleotides matching TRBD1. The length of the CDR3 is 15 residues. Germline V gene data show CDR1 as WSHSY and CDR2 as SAAADI. V gave up 8 bases and J gave up 0 bases; unmatched junction bases: 5. CDR3 region: CASQQTGGSGNTIYF. CDR3 bases: TGCGCCAGCCAACAGACAGGGGGCTCTGGAAACACCATATATTTT.

The rearrangement joins TRBV30 to TRBJ2-1; TRBD1 is a possible D gene (5 bases). The ends were cut back, 8 bases at V and 7 bases at J, with 18 bases in the middle. CDR1 and CDR2 from the germline V gene are GTSNPN and SVGIG (reference sequence). This CDR3 spans 13 amino acids. CDR3 amino acids: CARDSSHWNEQFF. The CDR3 DNA is TGTGCCCGAGACAGTTCCCATTGGAATGAGCAGTTCTTC.

This clone is a singleton in its sample. Within the sample, other DNA sequences also encode this same CDR3. The genes are TRBV7-9 and TRBJ1-3, with 7 positions matching TRBD1. From germline, CDR1 is SEHNR and CDR2 FQNEAQ (reference sequence). The V segment lost 5 bases and the J segment 0 bases; nucleotides outside the gene matches: 7. The CDR3 is 16 amino acids. DNA of the CDR3: TGTGCCAGCAGCCTGGGACAGCCAAACTCTGGAAACACCATATATTTT. The encoded protein is CASSLGQPNSGNTIYF.

The rearrangement joins TRBV28 to TRBJ1-2, with D unclear. Germline CDR1 reads MDHEN; CDR2 reads SYDVKM. The CDR3 length is 13 residues. V was shortened by 5 bases and J by 4 bases, with 11 bases between the two germline ends. CDR3 region: CASSLIDFYGYTF. CDR3 nucleotides: TGTGCCAGCAGTCTGATAGACTTCTATGGCTACACCTTC.

The chain couples TRBV6-5 to TRBJ1-5, with D perhaps TRBD1 (6 bases). V shed 5 bases and J shed 1 base, with 12 bases lying between them. Germline V lookup: CDR1 MNHEY, CDR2 SVGAGI. The CDR3 has 15 residues. CDR3 in DNA: TGTGCCAGCAGTGCTACCGGGACAAGCAATCAGCCCCAGCATTTT. Translation gives CASSATGTSNQPQHF.

The chain uses TRBV9 and TRBJ2-2; tentative D call: TRBD2 (6 bases). Per the germline V gene, CDR1 is SGDLS and CDR2 is YYNGEE. Trimming pared 0 bases from V and 1 base from J, leaving 13 bases between. This CDR3 contains 17 residues. The CDR3 reads CASSVVPGLENTGELFF. DNA for the CDR3: TGTGCCAGCAGCGTAGTCCCGGGACTTGAGAACACCGGGGAGCTGTTTTTT.

The chain has TRBV10-2 and TRBJ2-1, with 9 bases fitting TRBD2. The V and J ends lost 6 bases and 1 base, in that order; junction bases with no gene match: 4. The V gene's germline CDR1 is WSHSY and CDR2 SAAADI. The CDR3 totals 15 residues. As DNA, the CDR3 is TGCGCCAGCAGGGGCGGGGGGGCTTCCTACAATGAGCAGTTCTTC. This translates into CASRGGGASYNEQFF.

This clone has more than one count but fewer than ten. The chain joins TRBV6-5 to TRBJ1-6, with D possibly being TRBD1 (5 bases). The germline V and J ends were trimmed by 7 bases and 7 bases, with 11 bases remaining between them. The CDR3 length is 13 residues. Germline-derived CDR1 and CDR2 are MNHEY and SVGAGI. For the CDR3, the DNA is TGTGCCAGCACCCAGGGTCGGAATTCACCCCTCCACTTT. Protein: CASTQGRNSPLHF.

This sequence joins TRBV19 and TRBJ1-1; 9 nucleotides align to TRBD1. Germline loops: CDR1 LNHDA, CDR2 SQIVND (reference sequence). The CDR3 has 14 amino acids. The ends lost 5 bases at V and 3 bases at J; junction bases unmatched: 4. As DNA, the CDR3 is TGTGCCAGTAGTGCTCGGACAGGGGACACTGAAGCTTTCTTT. Residues: CASSARTGDTEAFF.

The genes are TRBV27 and TRBJ2-3, with 9 bases lining up with TRBD2. The germline gives CDR1 MNHEY, CDR2 SMNVEV (reference sequence). V was clipped by 6 bases and J by 3 bases; unmatched bases: 7. The CDR3 is made up of 15 amino acids. The CDR3 sequence is CASRPGSGRTDTQYF. In DNA, the CDR3 is TGTGCCAGCAGGCCGGGGAGCGGGAGGACAGATACGCAGTATTTT.

A single count supports this clone. The CDR3 DNA reads TGTGCCAGCAGCTTGGCAGGGGTCGAGACCCAGTACTTC. It translates to CASSLAGVETQYF. The chain recombines TRBV5-6 with TRBJ2-5; D is perhaps TRBD1 (6 bases). The CDR3 extends over 13 amino acids. Germline loops: CDR1 SGHDT, CDR2 YYEEEE. Trimming cost V 0 bases and J 5 bases, with 8 bases left between them.

This clone is classed as large (0.1 to 1%). The chain has TRBV7-9 and TRBJ2-1; TRBD2 agrees at 8 bases. The CDR3 is made up of 16 amino acids. CDR1 SEHNR and CDR2 FQNEAQ come from the germline V gene (reference sequence). V lost 2 bases to trimming and J lost 6 bases; unmatched junction nucleotides: 9. This CDR3 is CASSLSESGRGNEQFF. The CDR3 DNA is TGTGCCAGCAGCTTATCGGAAAGCGGGAGAGGCAATGAGCAGTTCTTC.

The chain is built from TRBV5-4 and TRBJ2-3; D perhaps matches TRBD1 (6 bases). The CDR3 is 16 residues long. Trimming shortened V by 4 bases and J by 0 bases, and 15 bases separated the two germline ends. Germline CDR1 SGHNT, CDR2 YYREEE (reference sequence). In nucleotides, the CDR3 is TGTGCCAGCAGCCTCGGGGACACTCCTAGCACAGATACGCAGTATTTT. Its translation: CASSLGDTPSTDTQYF.

This clone was counted a single time. This chain joins TRBV28 and TRBJ2-5; D remains unclear. The length of the CDR3 is 11 residues. Trimming took off 2 bases at V and 5 bases at J, with 3 bases between the two ends. Germline V gene data show CDR1 as MDHEN and CDR2 as SYDVKM. CDR3 in DNA: TGTGCCAGCAGTTTACGGGAGACCCAGTACTTC. Translated: CASSLRETQYF. Full variable domain (missing parts from reference TRBV28 and TRBJ2-5): DVKVTQSSRYLVKRTGEKVFLECVQDMDHENMFWYRQDPGLGLRLIYFSYDVKMKEKGDIPEGYSVSREKKERFSLILESASTNQTSMYLCASSLRETQYFGPGTRLLVL.

This chain joins TRBV5-1 and TRBJ2-7; tentatively, D is TRBD1 (8 bases). Germline CDR1 SGHRS, CDR2 YFSETQ. Trimming took 0 bases from V and 1 from J, leaving 14 bases between them. The CDR3 is 16 residues long. For the CDR3, the DNA is TGCGCCAGCAGCTTGGCCGGGAGGACAGGGTCCTACGAGCAGTACTTC. The encoded protein is CASSLAGRTGSYEQYF. The full variable domain, in which reference TRBV5-1 and TRBJ2-7 provide the parts outside the CDR3, is KAGVTQTPRYLIKTRGQQVTLSCSPISGHRSVSWYQQTPGQGLQFLFEYFSETQRNKGNFPGRFSGRQFSNSRSEMNVSTLELGDSALYLCASSLAGRTGSYEQYFGPGTRLTVT.

With regard to this clone: Other DNA sequences of this sample code for an identical CDR3. V gene TRBV5-6 combines with J gene TRBJ1-4; no clear D. From germline, CDR1 is SGHDT and CDR2 YYEEEE. The CDR3 covers 16 residues. Trimming left V 4 bases short and J 0 bases short, with 13 bases between. The CDR3 DNA reads TGTGCCAGCAGCCCTGCTTCGGTCCCAACTAATGAAAAACTGTTTTTT. It encodes CASSPASVPTNEKLFF.

This clone turned up a few times. The rearrangement joins TRBV28 to TRBJ1-2; maybe TRBD1 (5 bases). V lost 7 bases, J lost 3 bases, and 12 bases lay in between. The CDR3 totals 13 residues. CDR1 is MDHEN, CDR2 SYDVKM, per germline. This CDR3 is CASTKTDHYGYTF. The CDR3 nucleotides are TGTGCCAGCACCAAGACAGATCACTATGGCTACACCTTC.

This clone was found once. This chain links TRBV5-1 with TRBJ2-7; D gene uncertain. This CDR3 spans 12 amino acids. The germline CDR1 and CDR2 sequences are SGHRS and YFSETQ. Trimming took off 3 bases at V and 9 bases at J, with 13 bases between the two ends. This CDR3 reads CASSSDLGGQYF. The CDR3, as DNA: TGCGCCAGCAGCTCTGACCTAGGCGGGCAGTACTTC.

This clone was observed a single time. This rearrangement joins TRBV20-1 to TRBJ1-2, with no clear D. Trimming removed 6 bases from V and 1 base from J, with 6 bases in between. Germline values: CDR1 DFQATT, CDR2 SNEGSKA (reference sequence). The length of the CDR3 is 11 residues. This CDR3 is CSALLNYGYTF. The CDR3 DNA reads TGCAGTGCCTTACTTAACTATGGCTACACCTTC.

The chain recombines TRBV9 with TRBJ1-1; D remains unclear. This CDR3 is 13 amino acids long. Deletions cut 0 bases from V and 4 bases from J, with 7 bases between. Germline V gene data show CDR1 as SGDLS and CDR2 as YYNGEE. The CDR3 coding sequence is TGTGCCAGCAGCGTAGTTGAGGGCACTGAAGCTTTCTTT. Encoded protein: CASSVVEGTEAFF.

J is TRBJ1-2 and V is TRBV5-1, with TRBD1 identical over 10 bases. Losses at the gene ends were 5 bases for V and 7 bases for J; bases not matched to a gene: 11. Germline lookup yields CDR1 SGHRS and CDR2 YFSETQ. This CDR3 region has 15 residues. In DNA form, the CDR3 reads TGCGCCAGCAGTTCGCCGGGACAGGGGAAAGGTGGCTACACCTTC. Translating it yields CASSSPGQGKGGYTF. Full variable domain (rest looked up from reference TRBV5-1 and TRBJ1-2): KAGVTQTPRYLIKTRGQQVTLSCSPISGHRSVSWYQQTPGQGLQFLFEYFSETQRNKGNFPGRFSGRQFSNSRSEMNVSTLELGDSALYLCASSSPGQGKGGYTFGSGTRLTVV.

The count of this clone is one. The chain couples TRBV11-2 to TRBJ2-2, with 7 positions matching TRBD2. Per germline, CDR1 SGHAT and CDR2 FQNNGV. J was trimmed by 1 base and V by 4 bases; bases with no gene match: 6. The length of the CDR3 is 16 residues. CDR3 sequence: CASSSHAGVNTGELFF. DNA for the CDR3: TGTGCCAGCAGCTCTCATGCGGGGGTGAACACCGGGGAGCTGTTTTTT.

The rearrangement links TRBV2 to TRBJ2-7; 8 bases fit TRBD1. The CDR3 runs 16 residues. With 5 bases clipped from V and 3 bases from J, the junction kept 12 bases outside the gene matches. Germline V CDR1 and CDR2: SNHLY, FYNNEI. This CDR3 reads CASSKLRGPQIYEQYF. The CDR3, as DNA: TGTGCCAGCAGTAAACTCAGGGGGCCTCAAATCTACGAGCAGTACTTC.

The chain is built from TRBV10-1 and TRBJ2-1, with D possibly matching TRBD1 (5 bases). Deletions cut 0 bases from V and 8 bases from J, with 11 bases between. The CDR3 spans 14 residues. Germline lookup yields CDR1 WNHNN and CDR2 SYGVQD (reference sequence). The CDR3 DNA is TGCGCCAGCAGTGAGTCGGGGCTAGACCATGAGCAGTTCTTC. It yields the protein CASSESGLDHEQFF.

CDR3 bases: TGTGCCAGCAGCTTAGGGACAGGTTCTGGAAACACCATATATTTT. Translating gives CASSLGTGSGNTIYF. V and J are TRBV11-1 and TRBJ1-3; 7 nucleotides match TRBD1. Losses at the gene ends were 1 base for V and 1 base for J; bases not matched to a gene: 1. Germline V gene sequence: CDR1 SGHAT, CDR2 FQDESV (reference sequence). This CDR3 region has 15 residues.

V usage is TRBV7-2 and J usage is TRBJ2-2, with D possibly TRBD1 on 5 matching bases. This CDR3 has 16 amino acids. From germline, CDR1 is SGHTA and CDR2 FQGNSA. The V gene lost 1 base and the J gene lost 4 bases, with 13 bases spanning the gap. CDR3 in DNA: TGTGCCAGCAGCTTAGAAGGACACACGTTCACCGGGGAGCTGTTTTTT. Translating gives CASSLEGHTFTGELFF.